These 3 T cell receptor beta chains were all obtained from the same sample, sequenced in a study of T cells in Graves' hyperthyroidism and ophthalmopathy. It was RNA transcripts that yielded the amplified TCR beta CDR3 regions. The HTBI primer set was used in a first-round RT-PCR of the TCR CDR3. TCRdb reprocessed the multiplex PCR reads via MiXCR and lists one record per CDR3 protein. The sample contains under 550,000 distinct CDR3 sequences, 15% to 20% of which appear only once. Source material: blood. The source is a man aged 40-55 years with Graves' ophthalmopathy.

This clonotype turned up a few times. The rearrangement links TRBV19 to TRBJ1-5, with 7 bases lining up with TRBD1. Looked up from germline, CDR1 is LNHDA and CDR2 is SQIVND (reference sequence). The CDR3 totals 14 residues. With 10 bases clipped from V and 1 base from J, the junction kept 7 bases outside the gene matches. The CDR3, as DNA: TGTGCCACCGACAGGGAAGGAAGCAATCAGCCCCAGCATTTT. This codes for CATDREGSNQPQHF.

CDR3 amino acids: CASRWLGGRGTGELFF. CDR3 DNA: TGTGCCAGCAGATGGCTCGGGGGGCGGGGCACCGGGGAGCTGTTTTTT. The chain carries TRBV12-3 or TRBV12-4 and TRBJ2-2, with a tentative D call TRBD2 (7 bases). Trimming removed 6 bases at V and 4 bases at J, with 18 bases between. The CDR3 sequence is 16 residues long.

In this sample, this clonotype turned up many times. The V call is TRBV5-1, the J call TRBJ2-7; D is possibly TRBD1 (5 bases). The V end was cut by 2 bases, the J end by 3 bases, with 15 bases between. The CDR3 extends over 15 amino acids. The germline V gene has CDR1 SGHRS and CDR2 YFSETQ. CDR3 sequence: CASSFGRAGDYEQYF. DNA for the CDR3: TGCGCCAGCAGCTTCGGCAGGGCAGGAGACTACGAGCAGTACTTC.